The entry that follows covers one T cell receptor beta chain sequence. Antigen unknown. Libraries were prepared by immunoSEQ multiplex PCR; TCRdb keeps only in-frame clonotypes and omits some of them. The table includes tens of thousands of clones, 76% detected once. This sample is drawn from a study of CD4 T cells in relation to SARS-CoV-2 and coronaviruses. The overall study: PBMCs were cultured with antigen for roughly 11 days before TCR beta sequencing. Shared crossreactive spike epitopes were mapped to their HLA restriction. Study observations and caveats: The cross-reactivity analysis covered only spike protein, not other viral proteins.

Unexposed donor CD4+ T cells date from about 2010-2018, before the COVID-19 pandemic. Isolation of CD4+ T cells took place after roughly nine days in culture. As cell numbers allowed, unexposed-donor CD4+ T cells faced SARS-CoV-2 S/N and four cold-coronavirus spikes. Source material: CD4+ T cells from PBMCs, cultured in vitro. This TCR was sampled from a human donor in good health.

The CDR3 sequence: CSVVGSTDTQYF. The CDR3 DNA follows: TGCAGCGTTGTGGGGAGCACAGATACGCAGTATTTT. The gene calls are TRBV29-1 and TRBJ2-3; D unclear. The CDR3 totals 12 residues. V was trimmed by 4 bases and J by 0 bases, leaving 5 bases between them. Germline V gives CDR1 SQVTM, CDR2 ANQGSEA.